Sequencing of this T cell receptor (beta chain) was carried out in a study of T-cell memory formation after mild COVID-19. Looking at the study overall: Clustering of TCRs was largely donor specific.

This clonotype appeared a few times. No antigen is known for it. cDNA libraries for TCR alpha and TCR beta, carrying sample barcodes and UMIs, came from 5'RACE with constant-segment primers. TCRdb fed the 5' RACE reads into MiXCR, producing one record per CDR3 protein. The sample includes around 340,000 distinct CDR3 sequences, roughly 15% of them seen just once. This CDR3 spans 14 amino acids. V was cut by 0 bases and J by 8 bases, with 13 bases left in between. Germline CDR1 and CDR2: LGHDT and YNNKEL (reference sequence). Study-wide findings and caveats: There was a balanced CD4/CD8 profile in clones contracting day 15 to 85, and later expanders leaned CD4+. CD4+ contracting clones were mainly CM and EM; CD8+ ones, EMRA.

This receptor was identified in a man younger than 35 who had mild COVID-19 (a few samples of this study predate the infection). Cell type and time point are not known. The sample consisted of PBMCs or a T cell subset sorted from them (not recorded which). The genes are TRBV3-1 and TRBJ1-2; D not resolved. CDR3 residues: CASSQDRVGRGYTF. CDR3 nucleotide sequence: TGTGCCAGCAGCCAAGATCGTGTAGGGCGGGGCTACACCTTC.